The T cell receptor beta chain under discussion was sequenced for a study of T cell repertoires in cytomegalovirus infection. The overall study: TCR beta signatures that were public indicated CMV infection and matching HLA type. Study-level points and caveats: HLA-C-restricted, CMV-specific TCR beta clonotypes were dominant ex vivo. Identification of carriers of CMV plus the relevant HLA was achieved through cumulative public TCR beta family frequency.

Note on this clonotype: What it binds is not known.

TCRdb used MiXCR to reprocess the reads, holding one entry per CDR3 protein. The table includes fewer than 550,000 distinct CDR3 sequences, around 27% detected once. V gave up 7 bases and J gave up 5 bases, with 14 bases separating them. The CDR3 consists of 13 residues. Germline CDR1 reads MNHEY; CDR2 reads SVGEGT. Sequenced material: PBMCs. The clonotype was recovered from a human donor in good health (CMV status not recorded). Some clones in this sample may be carry-over from other donors' samples. V gene TRBV6-2 or TRBV6-3 combines with J gene TRBJ1-1; D is uncertain. The CDR3 region is CASTDPQRTEAFF. The CDR3 coding sequence is TGTGCCAGCACCGATCCACAAAGGACTGAAGCTTTCTTT.